The clone carrying this TCR beta chain was seen more than once but under ten times. Its antigen is currently unknown. This specimen belongs to a study of radiation and T cells in renal cell carcinoma. Across the whole study: Nephrectomy followed 15 Gy stereotactic body radiation by 4 weeks.

The V and J ends lost 1 base and 2 bases respectively, with 8 bases between them. CDR1 SEHNR and CDR2 FQNEAQ come from the germline V gene (reference sequence). The CDR3 has 14 amino acids. The protocol was immunoSEQ multiplex PCR, while the TCRdb copy is restricted to in-frame clones and leaves out a portion. The sample comprises tens of thousands of clones, around 80% of which are singletons, and 7.3% rests with the top ten. Study findings and constraints: Pretreatment tumor biopsies were lacking, so baseline clonotypes are unknown.

As for time point: baseline pretreatment blood. Treatment here: 15 Gy SBRT to primary tumor, nephrectomy 4 weeks later. The specimen was blood, collected from a patient whose treatment included radiotherapy and nephrectomy. The gene calls are TRBV7-9 and TRBJ1-1; TRBD1 might be the D (6 bases). The clonotype originates from a man aged 55 to 70 with renal cell carcinoma. The CDR3 bases are TGTGCCAGCAGCTTAGGAGGGGGTAACACTGAAGCTTTCTTT. Translation: CASSLGGGNTEAFF.